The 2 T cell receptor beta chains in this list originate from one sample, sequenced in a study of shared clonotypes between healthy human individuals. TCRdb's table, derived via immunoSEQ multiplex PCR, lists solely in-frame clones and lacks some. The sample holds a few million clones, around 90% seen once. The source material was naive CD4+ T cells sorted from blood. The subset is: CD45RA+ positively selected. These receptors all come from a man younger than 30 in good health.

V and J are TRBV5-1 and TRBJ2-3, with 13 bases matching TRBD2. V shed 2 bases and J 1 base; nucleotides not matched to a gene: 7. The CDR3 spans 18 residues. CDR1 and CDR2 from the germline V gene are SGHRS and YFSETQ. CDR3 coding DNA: TGCGCCAGCAGCTTAGCACTAGCGGGGGGGCGCGGCACAGATACGCAGTATTTT. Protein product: CASSLALAGGRGTDTQYF.

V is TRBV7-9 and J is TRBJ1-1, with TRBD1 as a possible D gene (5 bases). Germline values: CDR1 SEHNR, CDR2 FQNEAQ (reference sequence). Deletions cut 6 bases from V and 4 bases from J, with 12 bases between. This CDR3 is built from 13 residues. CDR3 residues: CASRQQGGTEAFF. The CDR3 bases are TGTGCCAGCAGGCAGCAGGGCGGCACTGAAGCTTTCTTT.